This T cell receptor (beta chain) stems from a study of long-term antiretroviral therapy in people with HIV. Survey level was the resolution at which the v3.0 immunoSEQ assay ran. Measured with immunoSEQ multiplex PCR; TCRdb has only the in-frame clones, and not every one. The table has some 19,000 clones, more than 70% seen once. Specimens held roughly 0.9-10 million cryopreserved PBMC prior to DNA extraction. Germline V gene data show CDR1 as LGHNA and CDR2 as YNFKEQ. CDR3 length: 16 residues. Trimming stripped 0 bases from V and 2 bases from J, with 13 bases between. The table lists this clone with a count of one.

V is TRBV4-2 and J is TRBJ1-1, with D possibly TRBD1 on 6 matching bases. This receptor was identified in a woman in her 50s with HIV. Sequenced material: unsorted PBMCs, taken approximately 2.6 years after starting antiretroviral therapy. Here the CDR3 DNA reads TGTGCCAGCAGCCAAGATGTAGGGGGAAGAAACACTGAAGCTTTCTTT. This gives the protein CASSQDVGGRNTEAFF.